This is a list of T cell receptor beta chains from one sample in a study of T cells after yellow fever vaccination. TCRdb reprocessed the 5' RACE reads with MiXCR, giving one entry per CDR3 protein. The data hold just under 600,000 distinct CDR3 sequences, with approximately 13% observed a single time. Sequencing was performed on PBMCs, taken on the day of the yellow fever booster vaccination. Every receptor here comes from a man younger than 40 who received the YFV17D yellow fever vaccine. Each CDR3 is given with its conserved first and last residue. A D gene is named only where the DNA matches it firmly. Not every row has a clone size; where given, it reads once, few, many or a size class.

clone_size	d_call	v_call	j_call	cdr3_aa	cdr3_nt
many	TRBD1	TRBV5-1	TRBJ2-7	CASTRDRGTEQYF	TGCGCCAGCACCCGGGACAGGGGGACCGAGCAGTACTTC
-	-	TRBV4-2	TRBJ2-7	CASSLRDGEYEQYF	TGTGCCAGCAGCCTCCGGGACGGTGAGTACGAGCAGTACTTC
-	-	TRBV24-1	TRBJ2-3	CASRSGEVADTQYF	TGTGCCAGTAGATCAGGGGAAGTCGCAGATACGCAGTATTTT
few	-	TRBV29-1	TRBJ2-7	CSVNRRDKGDEQYF	TGCAGCGTCAACCGCCGGGACAAGGGCGACGAGCAGTACTTC
-	-	TRBV14	TRBJ1-4	CASSQTPRVRDEKLFF	TGTGCCAGCAGCCAAACCCCACGGGTCCGGGATGAAAAACTGTTTTTT
few	-	TRBV6-1	TRBJ2-3	CASSLDRLQTDTQYF	TGTGCCAGCAGTCTAGACAGGCTTCAGACAGATACGCAGTATTTT
few	-	TRBV6-2/TRBV6-3	TRBJ2-3	CASRRPGDRPDTQYF	TGTGCCAGCAGACGGCCGGGAGATCGCCCAGATACGCAGTATTTT
-	TRBD2	TRBV10-3	TRBJ2-7	CAISESASGSTYEQYF	TGTGCCATCAGTGAGTCGGCTAGCGGGAGCACCTACGAGCAGTACTTC
-	-	TRBV12-3/TRBV12-4	TRBJ2-2	CASSPQGHITGELFF	TGTGCCAGCAGTCCTCAGGGCCATATCACCGGGGAGCTGTTTTTT
few	TRBD2	TRBV11-2	TRBJ2-7	CASSVRTASGRRSYEQYF	TGTGCCAGCAGCGTAAGAACTGCTAGCGGGAGGAGATCCTACGAGCAGTACTTC
few	-	TRBV7-9	TRBJ1-2	CASSLGKYGYTF	TGTGCCAGCAGCTTAGGCAAGTACGGCTACACCTTC
-	-	TRBV20-1	TRBJ2-3	CSASRLREGQYF	TGCAGTGCTAGTCGACTCCGCGAGGGGCAGTATTTT
few	TRBD1	TRBV5-5	TRBJ1-1	CASSFDRGVNTEAFF	TGTGCCAGCAGCTTTGACAGGGGGGTGAACACTGAAGCTTTCTTT
few	TRBD1	TRBV9	TRBJ2-1	CASGMDRVNEQFF	TGTGCCAGCGGAATGGACAGGGTGAATGAGCAGTTCTTC
-	TRBD1	TRBV5-1	TRBJ2-3	CASRPQGQGIIDTQYF	TGCGCCAGCAGACCCCAAGGACAGGGAATCATAGATACGCAGTATTTT
-	TRBD2	TRBV4-2	TRBJ2-3	CASRPSGSSDTQYF	TGTGCCAGCAGGCCCAGCGGGAGCTCAGATACGCAGTATTTT
many	TRBD2	TRBV12-3/TRBV12-4	TRBJ2-7	CASSSLGSGTGEQYF	TGTGCCAGCAGTTCCCTGGGTAGCGGGACCGGCGAGCAGTACTTC
few	-	TRBV28	TRBJ2-7	CASSLKSYYEQYF	TGTGCCAGCAGTTTAAAGTCTTACTACGAGCAGTACTTC
few	-	TRBV10-3	TRBJ2-3	CAISESSPDTQYF	TGTGCCATCAGTGAGAGCTCTCCAGATACGCAGTATTTT
-	-	TRBV9	TRBJ2-1	CASSVEGDGRYNEQFF	TGTGCCAGCAGCGTAGAAGGGGACGGAAGATACAATGAGCAGTTCTTC
few	TRBD2	TRBV20-1	TRBJ2-7	CSASGTRILLGAPYEQYF	TGCAGTGCTAGCGGGACTAGGATCCTTCTCGGGGCCCCCTACGAGCAGTACTTC
-	-	TRBV7-9	TRBJ2-7	CASSERAEQYF	TGTGCCAGCAGCGAGAGGGCCGAGCAGTACTTC
-	-	TRBV6-5	TRBJ1-2	CASSYSAGHGYTF	TGTGCCAGCAGTTATTCGGCAGGGCATGGCTACACCTTC
-	TRBD2	TRBV7-9	TRBJ2-1	CASSSAGTSYYEQFF	TGTGCCAGCAGCTCGGCCGGGACTAGCTATTATGAGCAGTTCTTC
few	-	TRBV4-2	TRBJ2-7	CASSQDNGGHYEQYF	TGTGCCAGCAGCCAAGATAACGGAGGCCACTACGAGCAGTACTTC
-	TRBD1	TRBV5-5	TRBJ2-7	CASSLAPGQGVYEQYF	TGTGCCAGCAGCTTGGCCCCGGGACAGGGTGTCTACGAGCAGTACTTC